Below, 27 T cell receptor beta chains from the same sample are listed, as sequenced in a study of cytomegalovirus exposure and HLA in healthy donors. Researchers ran the PCR with 60 Vbeta and 13 Jbeta primers. Clones were sequenced by immunoSEQ multiplex PCR, and TCRdb holds only the in-frame ones, with some missing. This sample has over 150,000 clones, with under 80% found just once. The source material was PBMCs. The receptor source for this set is a man between 35 and 55 years old in good health and CMV-seronegative.

This chain connects TRBV7-9 to TRBJ1-4, with 11 bases fitting TRBD1. V lost 4 bases, J lost 13 bases, and 5 bases stayed unmatched. From germline, CDR1 is SEHNR and CDR2 FQNEAQ (reference sequence). This CDR3 has 13 amino acids. CDR3 in amino acids: CASSSGQGVGLFF. As DNA, the CDR3 is TGTGCCAGCAGCTCGGGACAGGGGGTAGGACTGTTTTTT.

In this sample, this clone turned up once. V and J are TRBV19 and TRBJ2-3; perhaps TRBD2 as D (6 bases). V shed 5 bases and J shed 0 bases, with 21 bases lying between them. The CDR3 consists of 18 residues. Germline V gives CDR1 LNHDA, CDR2 SQIVND (reference sequence). The CDR3 nucleotides read TGTGCCAGTAGTCCGGGGGTTTCAGCGGACTTTAGCACAGATACGCAGTATTTT. It is translated as CASSPGVSADFSTDTQYF.

The genes are TRBV7-3 and TRBJ2-5; 7 bases are shared with TRBD2. J gave up 5 bases and V 1 base, and 10 bases lay outside the gene matches. The CDR3 length is 16 residues. Germline values: CDR1 SGHTA, CDR2 FQGTGA. The CDR3 nucleotides read TGTGCCAGCAGCTTAAATGGGGGGGGAATGGCGGAGACCCAGTACTTC. Translated: CASSLNGGGMAETQYF.

This chain joins TRBV10-3 and TRBJ2-3; 7 bases agree with TRBD2. The CDR3 totals 14 residues. Germline CDR1 ENHRY, CDR2 SYGVKD. V dropped 7 bases and J dropped 4; count of bases not matched to a gene: 8. CDR3 bases: TGTGCCATCACCGAGGGACTACTTGCAGATACGCAGTATTTT. This translates into CAITEGLLADTQYF.

The chain combines TRBV9 with TRBJ2-2; 11 nucleotides match TRBD1. The CDR3 has 17 residues. V was pared by 4 bases and J by 3 bases, with 8 bases of the junction left unmatched. CDR1 and CDR2 (germline): SGDLS, YYNGEE. CDR3 bases: TGTGCCAGCAGCATGTCCCGGGACAGGGGGGACACCGGGGAGCTGTTTTTT. This encodes CASSMSRDRGDTGELFF.

J is TRBJ2-3 and V is TRBV9; 7 nucleotides line up with TRBD1. V lost 3 bases to trimming and J lost 3 bases; unmatched junction nucleotides: 7. Germline CDR1 is SGDLS and CDR2 is YYNGEE. This CDR3 has 15 amino acids. In nucleotides, the CDR3 is TGTGCCAGCAGCGGCAACAGGGGAAGGACAGATACGCAGTATTTT. Amino acid sequence: CASSGNRGRTDTQYF.

This clone was seen a few times. The chain joins TRBV28 to TRBJ1-5, with D perhaps TRBD1 (6 bases). The V end lost 8 bases, the J end lost 0 bases, and 17 bases lay between the germline ends. The CDR3 extends over 16 amino acids. Germline-derived CDR1 and CDR2 are MDHEN and SYDVKM. For the CDR3, the DNA is TGTGCCAGCCTCCTGCGGGGGCAGGTTAGCAATCAGCCCCAGCATTTT. Protein product: CASLLRGQVSNQPQHF.

The J gene is TRBJ2-1, the V gene TRBV6-5; D possibly corresponds to TRBD1 (7 bases). The CDR3 length is 13 residues. The ends were cut back, 7 bases at V and 7 bases at J, with 14 bases in the middle. CDR1 MNHEY and CDR2 SVGAGI come from the germline V gene. The chain's CDR3 is CASINRGGNEQFF. DNA for the CDR3: TGTGCCAGCATTAACAGGGGAGGAAATGAGCAGTTCTTC.

The V call is TRBV13, the J call TRBJ1-2, with D possibly being TRBD1 (5 bases). The V and J ends lost 5 bases and 3 bases respectively, with 16 bases between them. This CDR3 has 15 amino acids. Germline assignment: CDR1 PRHDT and CDR2 FYEKMQ (reference sequence). The CDR3 DNA reads as TGTGCCAGCAGCACGGCCGGGACGGGAGACTATGGCTACACCTTC. This sequence encodes CASSTAGTGDYGYTF.

The chain employs TRBV5-1 and TRBJ1-2; D gene uncertain. CDR3 length equals 13 residues. Germline V gene data show CDR1 as SGHRS and CDR2 as YFSETQ. V was cut by 0 bases and J by 7 bases, with 10 bases left in between. The CDR3 loop reads CASSLDTSGGYTF. The CDR3 DNA reads as TGCGCCAGCAGCTTGGACACGTCGGGTGGCTACACCTTC.

The CDR3: CASSLQGRAGADTQYF. The CDR3 region has the DNA TGTGCCAGCAGCTTACAGGGTAGAGCGGGGGCAGATACGCAGTATTTT. The V call is TRBV7-3, the J call TRBJ2-3, with 8 bases that match TRBD2. Germline CDR1 and CDR2: SGHTA and FQGTGA. The length of the CDR3 is 16 residues. V lost 2 bases to trimming and J lost 4 bases; unmatched junction nucleotides: 8. Full variable domain (rest looked up from reference TRBV7-3 and TRBJ2-3): GAGVSQTPSNKVTEKGKYVELRCDPISGHTALYWYRQSLGQGPEFLIYFQGTGAADDSGLPNDRFFAVRPEGSVSTLKIQRTERGDSAVYLCASSLQGRAGADTQYFGPGTRLTVL.

V is TRBV9 and J is TRBJ1-2; D remains ambiguous. The germline gives CDR1 SGDLS, CDR2 YYNGEE. V was pared by 0 bases and J by 6 bases, with 12 bases between. This CDR3 is 14 amino acids long. The CDR3: CASSVALAGNGYTF. Here the CDR3 DNA reads TGTGCCAGCAGCGTAGCGCTAGCGGGAAATGGCTACACCTTC.

This chain connects TRBV19 to TRBJ1-1, with a tentative D call TRBD1 (5 bases). Germline V gives CDR1 LNHDA, CDR2 SQIVND (reference sequence). CDR3 length equals 11 residues. Trimming took off 5 bases at V and 11 bases at J, with 12 bases between the two ends. The CDR3, as DNA: TGTGCCAGTAGTGGGGCAGGATCTGCTTTCTTT. This gives the protein CASSGAGSAFF. Together with reference TRBV19 and TRBJ1-1, the CDR3 gives the full variable domain: DGGITQSPKYLFRKEGQNVTLSCEQNLNHDAMYWYRQDPGQGLRLIYYSQIVNDFQKGDIAEGYSVSREKKESFPLTVTSAQKNPTAFYLCASSGAGSAFFGQGTRLTVV.

The rearrangement links TRBV30 to TRBJ1-2; D may be TRBD1 (5 bases). Germline V gives CDR1 GTSNPN, CDR2 SVGIG (reference sequence). This CDR3 contains 18 residues. The V end was cut by 3 bases, the J end by 0 bases, with 23 bases between. CDR3 sequence reads: CAWRKTVLGLPSNYGYTF. The DNA of the CDR3 is TGTGCCTGGAGAAAGACAGTCCTGGGTCTACCTTCTAACTATGGCTACACCTTC.

The J gene is TRBJ2-7, the V gene TRBV7-6, with D uncertain. The CDR3 has 10 amino acids. The V and J ends lost 8 bases and 5 bases respectively, with 7 bases between them. The germline V gene encodes CDR1 SGHVS and CDR2 FNYEAQ. The CDR3 nucleotides read TGTGCCAGCCGGAGCCACGAGCAGTACTTC. Amino acid sequence: CASRSHEQYF.

The rearrangement links TRBV5-1 to TRBJ2-7; 8 nucleotides match TRBD2. The CDR3 runs 16 residues. Per the germline V gene, CDR1 is SGHRS and CDR2 is YFSETQ. V shed 3 bases and J 3 bases; nucleotides not matched to a gene: 11. The CDR3 sequence: CASSSLLGGAGYEQYF. The CDR3 bases are TGCGCCAGCAGCTCCTTACTCGGGGGGGCTGGCTACGAGCAGTACTTC.

This rearrangement joins TRBV19 to TRBJ2-3, with 8 bases aligning to TRBD2. This CDR3 is 14 amino acids long. Germline loops: CDR1 LNHDA, CDR2 SQIVND (reference sequence). The trim removed 4 bases at V and 5 bases at J, leaving 5 bases unmatched. This CDR3 is CASSSSSGGDTQYF. Written as DNA, the CDR3 is TGTGCCAGTAGTAGTTCCAGCGGGGGAGATACGCAGTATTTT.

The V gene is TRBV10-3, the J gene TRBJ2-2, with D perhaps matching TRBD1 (5 bases). The CDR3 spans 13 residues. Germline CDR1 and CDR2: ENHRY and SYGVKD. Trimming took 10 bases from V and 8 from J, leaving 17 bases between them. CDR3 loop: CATGSRDGGELFF. The CDR3 DNA reads as TGTGCCACCGGCTCCAGGGATGGAGGGGAGCTGTTTTTT.

In nucleotides, the CDR3 is TGCAGCGTTGCTAGGGACAGGGTCTCCGCCTACGAGCAGTACTTC. Protein product: CSVARDRVSAYEQYF. The genes are TRBV29-1 and TRBJ2-5, with TRBD1 identical over 9 bases. The tail of the sequence fits TRBJ2-7 better, so the J call may be wrong. Germline loops: CDR1 SQVTM, CDR2 ANQGSEA. The CDR3 has 15 amino acids.

On this clone: This CDR3 is missing its conserved last phenylalanine or tryptophan, likely due to a read error. The limits of the CDR3 on the DNA are not certain, so only TCRdb's listed CDR3 is given. Within the sample, other DNA sequences also encode this same CDR3. The chain uses TRBV28 and TRBJ1-2. Termini included, the CDR3 measures 12 amino acids. Per the germline V gene, CDR1 is MDHEN and CDR2 is SYDVKM. The chain's CDR3 is CASSFNSGVLLL.

This clone has more than one count but fewer than ten. The V gene is TRBV14, the J gene TRBJ2-7; 7 nucleotides match TRBD1. Unmatched junction bases numbered 10, after V lost 3 bases and J lost 5 bases. Germline CDR1 and CDR2: SGHDN and FVKESK. The CDR3 consists of 15 residues. The CDR3 bases are TGTGCCAGCAGCCATGGGCCGGACAGGCTTAACGAGCAGTACTTC. Translating gives CASSHGPDRLNEQYF.

The J gene is TRBJ2-7, the V gene TRBV18; TRBD1 matches at 11 bases. The ends lost 3 bases at V and 4 bases at J; junction bases unmatched: 11. The CDR3 runs 17 residues. Germline CDR1 reads KGHSH; CDR2 reads LQKENI. CDR3 nucleotides: TGTGCCAGCTCACCGACCTATCCGGGACAGGGGGGGTACGAGCAGTACTTC. Translating it yields CASSPTYPGQGGYEQYF.

The chain carries TRBV5-1 and TRBJ2-3; D uncertain. CDR1 and CDR2 from the germline V gene are SGHRS and YFSETQ. CDR3 size: 13 residues. Trimming shortened V by 4 bases and J by 2 bases, and 8 bases separated the two germline ends. This chain's CDR3 is CASSRQATDTQYF. The CDR3 DNA reads as TGCGCCAGCAGCCGGCAGGCCACAGATACGCAGTATTTT.

This chain joins TRBV9 and TRBJ2-2; D may be TRBD1 (6 bases). Germline V gives CDR1 SGDLS, CDR2 YYNGEE. Trimming took off 3 bases at V and 5 bases at J, with 14 bases between the two ends. CDR3 length equals 15 residues. The CDR3 coding sequence is TGTGCCAGCAGCGGTCAACTGGGGGCGACCGGGGAGCTGTTTTTT. This gives the protein CASSGQLGATGELFF.

The chain carries TRBV7-6 and TRBJ2-7, with D possibly matching TRBD2 (7 bases). Trimming cost V 5 bases and J 3 bases, with 17 bases left between them. The CDR3 spans 15 residues. Germline loops: CDR1 SGHVS, CDR2 FNYEAQ. The CDR3 region is CASSRPWGGDYEQYF. CDR3 coding DNA: TGTGCCAGCAGCCGTCCTTGGGGGGGCGACTACGAGCAGTACTTC.

The chain has TRBV9 and TRBJ2-1; D is perhaps TRBD1 (5 bases). V gave up 0 bases and J gave up 10 bases, with 14 bases separating them. The CDR3 sequence is 14 residues long. Germline V gene lookup returns CDR1 SGDLS and CDR2 YYNGEE. The CDR3 loop is CASSVAQGLEEQFF. CDR3 coding DNA: TGTGCCAGCAGCGTAGCTCAGGGATTGGAGGAGCAGTTCTTC.

The rearrangement uses TRBV4-3 and TRBJ1-2; 8 bases agree with TRBD1. V dropped 4 bases and J dropped 2; count of bases not matched to a gene: 9. CDR3 size: 16 residues. CDR1 and CDR2 from the germline V gene are LGHNA and YSLEER. CDR3 sequence (DNA): TGCGCCAGCAGCCCCAGTCGGGACAGGTCGAACTATGGCTACACCTTC. Residues: CASSPSRDRSNYGYTF.